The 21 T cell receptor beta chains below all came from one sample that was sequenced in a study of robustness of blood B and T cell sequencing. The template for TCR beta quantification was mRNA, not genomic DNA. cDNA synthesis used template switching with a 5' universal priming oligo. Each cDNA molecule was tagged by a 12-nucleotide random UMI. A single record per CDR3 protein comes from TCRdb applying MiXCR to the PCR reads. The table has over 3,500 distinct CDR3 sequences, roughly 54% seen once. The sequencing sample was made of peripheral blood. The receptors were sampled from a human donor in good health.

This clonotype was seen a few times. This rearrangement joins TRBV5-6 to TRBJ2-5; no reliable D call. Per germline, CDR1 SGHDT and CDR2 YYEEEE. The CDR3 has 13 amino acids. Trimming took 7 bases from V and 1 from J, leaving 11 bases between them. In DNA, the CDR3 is TGTGCCAGCTGGGCCCAGTCCCAAGAGACCCAGTACTTC. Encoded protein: CASWAQSQETQYF.

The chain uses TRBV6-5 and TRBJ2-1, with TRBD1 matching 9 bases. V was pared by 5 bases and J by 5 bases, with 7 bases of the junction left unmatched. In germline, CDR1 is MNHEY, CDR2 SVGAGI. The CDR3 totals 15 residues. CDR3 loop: CASSQTGGNDNEQFF. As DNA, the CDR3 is TGTGCCAGCAGTCAGACAGGGGGGAATGACAATGAGCAGTTCTTC.

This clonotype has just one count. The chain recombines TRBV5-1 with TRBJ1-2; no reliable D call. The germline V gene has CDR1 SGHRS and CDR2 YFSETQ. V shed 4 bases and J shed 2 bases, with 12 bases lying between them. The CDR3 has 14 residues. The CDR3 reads CASSVGRGNYGYTF. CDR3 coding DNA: TGCGCCAGCAGCGTTGGACGGGGAAACTATGGCTACACCTTC.

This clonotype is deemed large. The CDR3 DNA sequence: TGCGCCAGCAGCCCGGGGTCGGCGGGGGGTGGTGAAGCTTTCTTT. Translation gives CASSPGSAGGGEAFF. The V call is TRBV5-1, the J call TRBJ1-1, with a weak D call TRBD1 (5 bases). Trimming stripped 4 bases from V and 7 bases from J, with 20 bases between. This CDR3 contains 15 residues. Germline assignment: CDR1 SGHRS and CDR2 YFSETQ. The whole variable domain, filled in from reference TRBV5-1 and TRBJ1-1, reads KAGVTQTPRYLIKTRGQQVTLSCSPISGHRSVSWYQQTPGQGLQFLFEYFSETQRNKGNFPGRFSGRQFSNSRSEMNVSTLELGDSALYLCASSPGSAGGGEAFFGQGTRLTVV.

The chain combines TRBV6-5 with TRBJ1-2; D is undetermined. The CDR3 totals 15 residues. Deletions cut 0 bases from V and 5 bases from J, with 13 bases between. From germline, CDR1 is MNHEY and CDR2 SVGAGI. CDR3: CASSYSSAYHYGYTF. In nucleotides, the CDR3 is TGTGCCAGCAGTTACTCGTCGGCCTACCATTATGGCTACACCTTC.

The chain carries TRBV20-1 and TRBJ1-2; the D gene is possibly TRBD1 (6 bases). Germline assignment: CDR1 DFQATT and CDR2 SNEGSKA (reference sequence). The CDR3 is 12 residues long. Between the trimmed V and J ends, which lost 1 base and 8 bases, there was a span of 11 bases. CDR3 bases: TGCAGTGCTAGAGTCAGGGGTGAGGGCTACACCTTC. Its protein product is CSARVRGEGYTF.

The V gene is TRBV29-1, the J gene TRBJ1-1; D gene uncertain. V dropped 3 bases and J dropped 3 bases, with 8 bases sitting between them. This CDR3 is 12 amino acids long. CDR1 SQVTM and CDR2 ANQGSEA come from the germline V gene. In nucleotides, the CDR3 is TGCAGCGTTGAGGTTGGGGACACTGAAGCTTTCTTT. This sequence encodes CSVEVGDTEAFF.

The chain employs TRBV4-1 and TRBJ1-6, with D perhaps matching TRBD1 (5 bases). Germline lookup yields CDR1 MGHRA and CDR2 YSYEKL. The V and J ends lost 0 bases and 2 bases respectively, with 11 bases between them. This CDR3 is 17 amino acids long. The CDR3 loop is CASSQEFRGPYNSPLHF. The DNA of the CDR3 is TGCGCCAGCAGCCAAGAATTCCGGGGACCCTATAATTCACCCCTCCACTTT.

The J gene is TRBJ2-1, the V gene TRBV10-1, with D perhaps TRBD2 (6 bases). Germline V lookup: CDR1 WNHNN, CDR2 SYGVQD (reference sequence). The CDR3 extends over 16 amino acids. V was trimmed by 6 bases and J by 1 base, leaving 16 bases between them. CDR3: CASSPFAGSSYNEQFF. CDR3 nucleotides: TGCGCCAGCAGCCCTTTCGCGGGATCTTCCTACAATGAGCAGTTCTTC.

The CDR3 sequence: CASSPRTGFNTEAFF. The CDR3 DNA sequence: TGTGCCAGTAGTCCGAGGACAGGTTTCAACACTGAAGCTTTCTTT. This chain joins TRBV19 and TRBJ1-1, with TRBD1 matching over 7 bases. V lost 5 bases to trimming and J lost 2 bases; unmatched junction nucleotides: 8. The germline V gene encodes CDR1 LNHDA and CDR2 SQIVND (reference sequence). The CDR3 extends over 15 amino acids.

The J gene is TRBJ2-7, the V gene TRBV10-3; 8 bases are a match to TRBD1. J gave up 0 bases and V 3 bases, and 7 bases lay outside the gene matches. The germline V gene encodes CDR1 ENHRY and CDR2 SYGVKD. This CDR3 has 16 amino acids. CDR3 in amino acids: CAISDPRTGISYEQYF. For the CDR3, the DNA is TGTGCCATCAGTGATCCCCGGACAGGGATCTCCTACGAGCAGTACTTC.

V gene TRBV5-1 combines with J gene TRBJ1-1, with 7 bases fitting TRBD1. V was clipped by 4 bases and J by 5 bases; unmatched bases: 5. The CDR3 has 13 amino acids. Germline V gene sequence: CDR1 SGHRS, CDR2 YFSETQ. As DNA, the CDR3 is TGCGCCAGCAGCACGGGACAGCTTACTGAAGCTTTCTTT. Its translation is CASSTGQLTEAFF.

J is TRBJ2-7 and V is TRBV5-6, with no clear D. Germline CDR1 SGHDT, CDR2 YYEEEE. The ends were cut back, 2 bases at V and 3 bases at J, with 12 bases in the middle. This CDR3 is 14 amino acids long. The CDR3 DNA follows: TGTGCCAGCAGCTTCGACAAAGCCATCTACGAGCAGTACTTC. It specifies CASSFDKAIYEQYF.

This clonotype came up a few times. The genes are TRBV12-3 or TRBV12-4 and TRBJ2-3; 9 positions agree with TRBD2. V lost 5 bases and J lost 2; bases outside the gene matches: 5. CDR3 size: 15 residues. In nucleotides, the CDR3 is TGTGCCAGCAGTAGCGCGGGGGGGCACACAGATACGCAGTATTTT. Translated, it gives CASSSAGGHTDTQYF.

The CDR3 nucleotides read TGTGCCAGCAGCCGCCGGGACAACTATGGCTACACCTTC. It is translated as CASSRRDNYGYTF. The rearrangement links TRBV7-9 to TRBJ1-2, with D perhaps matching TRBD1 (5 bases). Trimming took 5 bases from V and 2 from J, leaving 9 bases between them. This CDR3 region has 13 residues. The germline gives CDR1 SEHNR, CDR2 FQNEAQ (reference sequence).

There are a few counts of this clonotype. Written as DNA, the CDR3 is TGTGCCAGCAGCTTAGCGCGGCTAGCGGGGAAGTTCTTC. Its protein is CASSLARLAGKFF. The J gene is TRBJ2-1, the V gene TRBV7-2, with 9 bases that match TRBD2. The CDR3 length is 13 residues. Unmatched junction bases numbered 5, after V lost 0 bases and J lost 14 bases. Germline V gene lookup returns CDR1 SGHTA and CDR2 FQGNSA. The entire variable domain, with the rest obtained from reference TRBV7-2 and TRBJ2-1, is as follows: GAGVSQSPSNKVTEKGKDVELRCDPISGHTALYWYRQSLGQGLEFLIYFQGNSAPDKSGLPSDRFSAERTGGSVSTLTIQRTQQEDSAVYLCASSLARLAGKFFGPGTRLTVL.

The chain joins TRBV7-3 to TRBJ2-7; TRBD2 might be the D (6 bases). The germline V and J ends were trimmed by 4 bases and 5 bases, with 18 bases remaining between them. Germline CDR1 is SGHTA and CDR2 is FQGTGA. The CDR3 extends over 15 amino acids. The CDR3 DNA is TGTGCCAGCAGCTCCACACTAGCTCACTACGACGAGCAGTACTTC. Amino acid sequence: CASSSTLAHYDEQYF.

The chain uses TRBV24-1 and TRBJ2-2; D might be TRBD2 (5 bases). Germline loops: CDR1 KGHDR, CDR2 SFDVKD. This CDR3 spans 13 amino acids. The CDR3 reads CATRTGNTGELFF. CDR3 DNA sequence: TGTGCAACGAGGACTGGGAACACCGGGGAGCTGTTTTTT.

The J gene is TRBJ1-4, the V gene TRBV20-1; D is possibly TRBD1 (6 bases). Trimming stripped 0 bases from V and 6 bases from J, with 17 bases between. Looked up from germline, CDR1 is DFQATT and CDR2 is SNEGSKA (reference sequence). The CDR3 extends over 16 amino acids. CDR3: CSARDRGAASYEKLFF. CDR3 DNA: TGCAGTGCTAGAGATCGGGGGGCCGCATCCTATGAAAAACTGTTTTTT.

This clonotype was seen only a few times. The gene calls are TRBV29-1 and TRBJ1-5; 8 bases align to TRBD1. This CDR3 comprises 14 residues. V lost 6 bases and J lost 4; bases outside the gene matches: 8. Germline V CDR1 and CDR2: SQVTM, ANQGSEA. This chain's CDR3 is CSVITGGGNQPQHF. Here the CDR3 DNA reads TGCAGCGTAATAACAGGGGGAGGGAATCAGCCCCAGCATTTT. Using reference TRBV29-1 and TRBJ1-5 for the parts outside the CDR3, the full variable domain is SAVISQKPSRDICQRGTSLTIQCQVDSQVTMMFWYRQQPGQSLTLIATANQGSEATYESGFVIDKFPISRPNLTFSTLTVSNMSPEDSSIYLCSVITGGGNQPQHFGDGTRLSIL.

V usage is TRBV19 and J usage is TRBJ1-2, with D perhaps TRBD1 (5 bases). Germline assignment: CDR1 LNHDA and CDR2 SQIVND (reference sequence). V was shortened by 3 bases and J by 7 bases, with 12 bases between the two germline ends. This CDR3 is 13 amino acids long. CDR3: CASSMQQDFGYTF. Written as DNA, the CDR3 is TGTGCCAGTAGTATGCAACAGGATTTTGGCTACACCTTC.